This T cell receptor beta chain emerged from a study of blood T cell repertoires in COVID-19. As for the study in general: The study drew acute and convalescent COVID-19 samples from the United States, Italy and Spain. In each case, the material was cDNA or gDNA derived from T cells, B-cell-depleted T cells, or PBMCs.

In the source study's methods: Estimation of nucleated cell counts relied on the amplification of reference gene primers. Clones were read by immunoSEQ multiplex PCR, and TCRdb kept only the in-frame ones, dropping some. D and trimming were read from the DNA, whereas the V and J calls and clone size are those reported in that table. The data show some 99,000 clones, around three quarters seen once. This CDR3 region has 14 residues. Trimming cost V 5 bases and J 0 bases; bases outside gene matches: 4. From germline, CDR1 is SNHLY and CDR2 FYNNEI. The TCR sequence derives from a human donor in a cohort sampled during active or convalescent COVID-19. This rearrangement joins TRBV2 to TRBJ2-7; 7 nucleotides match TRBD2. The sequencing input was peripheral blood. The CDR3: CASSSGGSSYEQYF. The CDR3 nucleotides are TGTGCCAGCAGTTCTGGCGGGAGCTCCTACGAGCAGTACTTC. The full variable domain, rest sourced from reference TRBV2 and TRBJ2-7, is EPEVTQTPSHQVTQMGQEVILRCVPISNHLYFYWYRQILGQKVEFLVSFYNNEISEKSEIFDDQFSVERPDGSNFTLKIRSTKLEDSAMYFCASSSGGSSYEQYFGPGTRLTVT.